This T cell receptor (beta chain) emerged from a study of blood T cell repertoires in COVID-19. Study-level information: The study drew acute and convalescent COVID-19 samples from the United States, Italy and Spain. Nucleic acid was either cDNA or gDNA, and it came from T cells, B-cell-depleted T cells, or PBMCs.

The Seattle site enrolled patients during active infection and followed them longitudinally. Original analysis: From reference gene primer amplification, estimates of nucleated cell counts were derived. The repertoire was sequenced with immunoSEQ multiplex PCR; TCRdb's copy has only in-frame clones and lacks some. Clone size and V and J calls were adopted from that table, with D and trimming inferred from the DNA. The sample yields about 250,000 clones, approximately 90% seen once. The specimen sequenced was peripheral blood. The TCR originated in a woman aged 25 to 45 with COVID-19, enrolled during active disease.

The CDR3, as DNA: TGTGCCAGCAGTGAAGACAGCCCCACTTCCTACGAGCAGTACTTC. Translated: CASSEDSPTSYEQYF. The J gene is TRBJ2-7, the V gene TRBV25-1; D is possibly TRBD1 (5 bases). CDR1 and CDR2 (germline): MGHDK, SYGVNS. There are 15 residues in the CDR3. The V gene lost 2 bases and the J gene lost 1 base, with 12 bases spanning the gap.